A selection of T cell receptor beta chains follows, all from one sample in a study of immune evolution from preneoplasia to lung adenocarcinoma. Profiling relied on immunoSEQ multiplex PCR, and the TCRdb table lists in-frame clones only, not all of them. The sample holds tens of thousands of clones; over 70% are singletons and the top ten take around 6%. Sequencing input: FFPE invasive lung adenocarcinoma tissue. These receptors came from a person in their 60s with lung adenocarcinoma. CDR3s include the opening cysteine and the closing phenylalanine or tryptophan. Fields, in order: clone size, J gene, V gene, CDR3 protein. A row's size may be missing; if present it is once, few, many or a size class.

>.|TRBJ2-5|TRBV5-1
CASSFLQGQETQYF
>once|TRBJ2-3|TRBV7-9
CASSLRLAASTDTQYF
>.|TRBJ1-2|TRBV6-5
CASRLQGPNYGYTF
>.|TRBJ2-4|TRBV11-2
CASTGTGQGQYF
>.|TRBJ1-1|TRBV7-2
CASSAGGTAAFF
>.|TRBJ2-7|TRBV18
CASSPPRTADEQYF
>once|TRBJ2-3|TRBV5-4
CASSHRTSGKSTDTQYF
>.|TRBJ2-7|TRBV15
CATSRGDREEGEYF
>.|TRBJ2-7|TRBV28
CASTPGGLQIYEQYF
>.|TRBJ1-1|TRBV6-6
CASSTDREAEAFF
>.|TRBJ2-4|TRBV7-2
CASSLGGDKNIQYF
>few|TRBJ1-2|TRBV28
CASSLSYGYTF
>few|TRBJ2-5|TRBV29-1
CSVAEYQETQYF
>.|TRBJ2-5|TRBV25-1
CASSEQGETQYF
>.|TRBJ2-3|TRBV7-9
CASSLTSGRGTDTQYF
>once|TRBJ2-2|TRBV7-7
CASSQGYTGELFF
>once|TRBJ2-1|TRBV27
CASRTGQSLYNEQFF
>.|TRBJ2-5|TRBV5-1
CASSPRSGETQYF
>.|TRBJ1-2|TRBV10-2
CASRQGQWDYGYTF
>.|TRBJ1-2|TRBV7-2
CASSFYYGYTF
>.|TRBJ2-7|TRBV5-4
CASSLELRSSTHEQYF
>.|TRBJ2-1|TRBV13
CASSLVGSRSYNEQFF
>.|TRBJ2-1|TRBV6-1
CASSGILAGGQSEQFF